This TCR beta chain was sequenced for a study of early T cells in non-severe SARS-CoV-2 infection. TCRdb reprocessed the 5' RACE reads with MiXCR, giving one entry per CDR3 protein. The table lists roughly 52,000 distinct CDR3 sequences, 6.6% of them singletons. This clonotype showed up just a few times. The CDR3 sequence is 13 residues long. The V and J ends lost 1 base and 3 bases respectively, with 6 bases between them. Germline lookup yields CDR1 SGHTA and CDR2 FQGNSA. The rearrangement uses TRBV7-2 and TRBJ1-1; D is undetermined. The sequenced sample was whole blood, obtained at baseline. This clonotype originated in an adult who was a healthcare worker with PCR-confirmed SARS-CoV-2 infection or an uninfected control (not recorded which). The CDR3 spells CASSLEQYTEAFF. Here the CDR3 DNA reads TGTGCCAGCAGCTTAGAACAGTACACTGAAGCTTTCTTT.